A single sample is the source of the 14 T cell receptor beta chains below, sequenced in a study of beta chain features in type 1 diabetes. As every portion of the isolated RNA was reverse transcribed, the sequencing read expressed TCRB transcripts. Repertoires were generated with immunoSEQ multiplex PCR, while TCRdb's copy carries only in-frame clones and drops some. Seen here are some 410,000 clones, about 15% observed once, and the top ten hold roughly 0.04%. Sequences were obtained from naive CD4+ T cells from blood. The receptors originated from a young man in good health.

The sample holds a few counts of this clone. V is TRBV19 and J is TRBJ2-1, with 15 bases aligning to TRBD2. V was pared by 8 bases and J by 12 bases, with 2 bases of the junction left unmatched. Germline lookup yields CDR1 LNHDA and CDR2 SQIVND (reference sequence). This CDR3 has 12 amino acids. The CDR3 is CASGLAGGRQFF. For the CDR3, the DNA is TGTGCCAGTGGACTAGCGGGGGGGCGGCAGTTCTTC.

This clone occurred a few times. The V and J genes are TRBV7-8 and TRBJ1-5; D is possibly TRBD1 (5 bases). The CDR3 consists of 17 residues. Germline V gives CDR1 SGHVS, CDR2 FQNEAQ. V lost 1 base to trimming and J lost 0 bases, with 13 bases between them. The CDR3 here is CASSLGPTAYSNQPQHF. The CDR3 DNA reads as TGTGCCAGCAGCTTAGGGCCGACAGCCTATAGCAATCAGCCCCAGCATTTT.

This clone turned up a few times. The rearrangement joins TRBV9 to TRBJ1-3; D remains unclear. Germline CDR1 and CDR2: SGDLS and YYNGEE. V was clipped by 0 bases and J by 2 bases, with 6 bases between them. This CDR3 has 14 amino acids. The CDR3 region has the DNA TGTGCCAGCAGCGTAGTGGGTGCTGGAAACACCATATATTTT. This encodes CASSVVGAGNTIYF.

This clone was seen only a few times. The J gene is TRBJ1-1, the V gene TRBV30, with D unclear. CDR1 GTSNPN and CDR2 SVGIG come from the germline V gene (reference sequence). The CDR3 runs 13 residues. V lost 1 base and J lost 2, with 8 bases in between. This chain's CDR3 is CAWSGLDNTEAFF. CDR3 DNA: TGTGCCTGGAGTGGGCTAGACAACACTGAAGCTTTCTTT.

This clone was counted a few times. This chain joins TRBV18 and TRBJ2-1; D gene unclear. V lost 3 bases and J 1 base, leaving 10 bases between the germline ends. From germline, CDR1 is KGHSH and CDR2 LQKENI. This CDR3 is 15 amino acids long. CDR3 in DNA: TGTGCCAGCTCACCTCTCGACATGTCCTACAATGAGCAGTTCTTC. It yields the protein CASSPLDMSYNEQFF.

The rearrangement joins TRBV4-3 to TRBJ2-5; possible D gene TRBD2, 6 bases. This CDR3 has 15 residues. V was shortened by 0 bases and J by 5 bases, with 13 bases between the two germline ends. CDR1 LGHNA and CDR2 YSLEER come from the germline V gene. The DNA for the CDR3 is TGCGCCAGCAGCCAAGATTTCGGGGGTTCCGAGACCCAGTACTTC. Amino acid sequence: CASSQDFGGSETQYF.

The chain couples TRBV30 to TRBJ1-2; a possible D gene is TRBD1 (6 bases). The CDR3 totals 15 residues. The V gene lost 2 bases and the J gene lost 2 bases, with 15 bases spanning the gap. CDR1 is GTSNPN, CDR2 SVGIG, per germline (reference sequence). CDR3 nucleotides: TGTGCCTGGAGTTCGCGGGGGCTCGGGAACTATGGCTACACCTTC. Its translation: CAWSSRGLGNYGYTF. Supplemented by reference TRBV30 and TRBJ1-2, the full variable domain reads SQTIHQWPATLVQPVGSPLSLECTVEGTSNPNLYWYRQAAGRGLQLLFYSVGIGQISSEVPQNLSASRPQDRQFILSSKKLLLSDSGFYLCAWSSRGLGNYGYTFGSGTRLTVV.

This rearrangement joins TRBV11-2 to TRBJ2-1, with D possibly matching TRBD2 (9 bases). The germline V and J ends were trimmed by 5 bases and 9 bases, with 20 bases remaining between them. CDR3 length: 15 amino acids. Germline V gives CDR1 SGHAT, CDR2 FQNNGV. The CDR3 is CASSRRQGTSFEQFF. The CDR3 region has the DNA TGTGCCAGCAGCCGAAGACAGGGGACTAGCTTTGAGCAGTTCTTC.

This clone appeared a few times. The chain has TRBV11-1 and TRBJ2-1; no clear D gene. The length of the CDR3 is 14 residues. The V and J ends lost 1 base and 9 bases respectively, with 13 bases between them. Germline V gene data show CDR1 as SGHAT and CDR2 as FQDESV (reference sequence). Here the CDR3 DNA reads TGTGCCAGCAGCTTAGTCATGACTGCTGGTGAGCAGTTCTTC. Translating it yields CASSLVMTAGEQFF.

There are a few counts of this clone. The rearrangement links TRBV10-3 to TRBJ2-3, with TRBD1 identical over 9 bases. The CDR3 runs 14 residues. J gave up 4 bases and V 8 bases, and 7 bases lay outside the gene matches. CDR1 ENHRY and CDR2 SYGVKD come from the germline V gene. CDR3 bases: TGTGCCATCTCCGACAGGGGGGCATCAGATACGCAGTATTTT. This gives the protein CAISDRGASDTQYF.

This clone has more than one count but fewer than ten. This chain connects TRBV23-1 to TRBJ1-5; the D is unclear. TRBV23-1 is given ORF status, its function remaining uncertain. The CDR3 covers 11 residues. Trimming took 9 bases from V and 7 from J, leaving 10 bases between them. In nucleotides, the CDR3 is TGCGCCAGTGGGTTCAGGCAGCCCCAGCATTTT. Translated, it gives CASGFRQPQHF.

The J gene is TRBJ1-2, the V gene TRBV27; 10 bases match TRBD1. CDR3 length equals 13 residues. V dropped 5 bases and J dropped 14; count of bases not matched to a gene: 11. The germline CDR1 and CDR2 sequences are MNHEY and SMNVEV (reference sequence). The CDR3 here is CASSQDRGVPMTF. The CDR3 DNA reads TGTGCCAGCAGTCAGGACAGGGGGGTCCCCATGACCTTC.

The sample holds a few counts of this clone. The chain joins TRBV20-1 to TRBJ2-1, with a possible D match to TRBD1 (5 bases). Trimming took off 6 bases at V and 7 bases at J, with 10 bases between the two ends. The germline CDR1 and CDR2 sequences are DFQATT and SNEGSKA (reference sequence). The CDR3 sequence is 11 residues long. Here the CDR3 reads CSARKGNEQFF. In DNA, the CDR3 is TGCAGTGCAAGAAAGGGGAATGAGCAGTTCTTC.

This clone was detected a few times. The chain employs TRBV6-1 and TRBJ2-7; TRBD1 matches 9 bases. V dropped 4 bases and J dropped 2; count of bases not matched to a gene: 6. Germline CDR1 is MNHNS and CDR2 is SASEGT. The CDR3 spans 15 residues. Written as DNA, the CDR3 is TGTGCCAGCAGTGGAGGGACAGGGAGGCCCTACGAGCAGTACTTC. Translation: CASSGGTGRPYEQYF.